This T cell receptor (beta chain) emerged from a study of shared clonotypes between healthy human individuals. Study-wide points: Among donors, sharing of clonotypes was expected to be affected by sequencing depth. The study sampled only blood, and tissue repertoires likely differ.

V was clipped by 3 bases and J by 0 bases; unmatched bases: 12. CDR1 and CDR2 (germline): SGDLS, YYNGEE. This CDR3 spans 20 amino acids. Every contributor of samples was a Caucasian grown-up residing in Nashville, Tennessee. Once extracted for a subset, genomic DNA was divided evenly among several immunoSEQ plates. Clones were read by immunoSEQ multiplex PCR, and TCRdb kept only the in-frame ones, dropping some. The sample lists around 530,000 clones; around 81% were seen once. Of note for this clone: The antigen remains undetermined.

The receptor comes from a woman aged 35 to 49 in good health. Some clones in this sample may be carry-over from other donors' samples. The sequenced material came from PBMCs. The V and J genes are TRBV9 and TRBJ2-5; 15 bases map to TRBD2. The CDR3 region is CASSARGLAGGLGYQETQYF. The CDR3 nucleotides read TGTGCCAGCAGCGCCCGAGGACTAGCGGGAGGGTTGGGGTACCAAGAGACCCAGTACTTC.